This TCR beta chain was recovered during a study of blood T cell repertoires in COVID-19. This CDR3 region has 19 residues. Only in-frame clones appear in the TCRdb table, and some are missing; sequencing was by immunoSEQ multiplex PCR. The table records a few hundred thousand clones, roughly 87% of them present only once. The clonotype originates from a woman aged 18-29 years who had recovered from COVID-19. The sample taken for sequencing was PBMCs or T cells enriched from blood (not recorded which). The chain carries TRBV7-5 and TRBJ1-5. TRBV7-5 is deemed a pseudogene. The chain's CDR3 is CARIERWWGDYYSNQPQHF. DNA of the CDR3: TGTGCCAGAATAGAAAGGTGGTGGGGGGACTATTATAGCAATCAGCCCCAGCATTTT.